The 28 T cell receptor beta chains below come from one sample, sequenced in a study of T cell responses to AZD1222 COVID-19 vaccine. Only in-frame clones appear in the TCRdb table, and some are missing; sequencing was by immunoSEQ multiplex PCR. Of 150,000 to 200,000 clones listed, approximately 94% are singletons. The specimen was peripheral blood, collected on day 0 of AZD1222 vaccination. The origin of the receptors is an adult in good health.

The rearrangement links TRBV5-1 to TRBJ2-2; D might be TRBD1 or TRBD2, each matching 5 bases. The CDR3 covers 14 residues. Germline V CDR1 and CDR2: SGHRS, YFSETQ. Trimming took off 2 bases at V and 8 bases at J, with 13 bases between the two ends. In DNA form, the CDR3 reads TGCGCCAGCAGCTTAGGGCAGGGAGCAGGGGAGCTGTTTTTT. Protein product: CASSLGQGAGELFF.

The chain links TRBV7-6 to TRBJ2-7, with unresolved D. This CDR3 is built from 15 residues. The germline CDR1 and CDR2 sequences are SGHVS and FNYEAQ. V dropped 2 bases and J dropped 0 bases, with 11 bases sitting between them. The CDR3, as DNA: TGTGCCAGCAGCTTACCCCTAGGTAGCTCCTACGAGCAGTACTTC. The encoded protein is CASSLPLGSSYEQYF.

This rearrangement joins TRBV3-1 (or the pseudogene TRBV3-2) to TRBJ2-7; the D is unclear. V lost 1 base, J lost 1 base, and 11 bases lay in between. The CDR3 spans 15 residues. Germline CDR1 is LGHDT and CDR2 is YNNKEL (reference sequence). The CDR3 region is CASSQVSGPSYEQYF. The CDR3 DNA follows: TGTGCCAGCAGCCAAGTCTCTGGACCTTCCTACGAGCAGTACTTC.

J is TRBJ2-7 and V is TRBV3-1 (or the pseudogene TRBV3-2); 8 bases fit TRBD1. The CDR3 loop spans 14 amino acids. Germline CDR1 reads LGHDT; CDR2 reads YNNKEL (reference sequence). V lost 2 bases and J lost 6; bases outside the gene matches: 6. For the CDR3, the DNA is TGTGCCAGCAGCCAAAACCAGGGGGCTAGCGAGCAGTACTTC. It is translated as CASSQNQGASEQYF.

The rearrangement joins TRBV4-1 to TRBJ2-1, with D maybe TRBD1 (6 bases). The germline V gene encodes CDR1 MGHRA and CDR2 YSYEKL. The V and J ends lost 5 bases and 5 bases respectively, with 16 bases between them. CDR3 length: 15 amino acids. The CDR3 DNA is TGCGCCAGCAGCTTGGCCGGGACACCGGACAATGAGCAGTTCTTC. It yields the protein CASSLAGTPDNEQFF.

This chain links TRBV25-1 with TRBJ1-1; D is uncertain. The germline CDR1 and CDR2 sequences are MGHDK and SYGVNS. The CDR3 is 11 residues long. With 8 bases removed from V and 2 bases from J, the gap between germline ends came to 6 bases. This chain's CDR3 is CASGLNTEAFF. The CDR3 region has the DNA TGTGCCAGCGGCCTAAACACTGAAGCTTTCTTT.

V gene TRBV27 combines with J gene TRBJ2-7; unclear D gene. Germline V gene data show CDR1 as MNHEY and CDR2 as SMNVEV (reference sequence). Deletions cut 5 bases from V and 5 bases from J, with 13 bases between. The length of the CDR3 is 13 residues. The CDR3 loop reads CASSPISGDEQYF. The DNA of the CDR3 is TGTGCCAGCAGTCCCATCTCGGGTGACGAGCAGTACTTC.

The chain uses TRBV25-1 and TRBJ1-1; the D is unclear. Germline CDR1 is MGHDK and CDR2 is SYGVNS. This CDR3 is built from 12 residues. V gave up 2 bases and J gave up 2 bases, with 3 bases separating them. CDR3 sequence: CASSEGNTEAFF. The DNA for the CDR3 is TGTGCCAGCAGTGAAGGTAACACTGAAGCTTTCTTT.

The chain recombines TRBV27 with TRBJ1-1, with D possibly matching TRBD1 (6 bases). The V and J ends lost 2 bases and 1 base respectively, with 8 bases between them. The CDR3 covers 14 residues. The V gene's germline CDR1 is MNHEY and CDR2 SMNVEV (reference sequence). The CDR3 DNA is TGTGCCAGCAGTTTAGCAGGGGAGAACACTGAAGCTTTCTTT. Protein sequence: CASSLAGENTEAFF.

V usage is TRBV18 and J usage is TRBJ2-2; 7 nucleotides agree with TRBD1. V was pared by 0 bases and J by 4 bases, with 2 bases of the junction left unmatched. Germline assignment: CDR1 KGHSH and CDR2 LQKENI. The length of the CDR3 is 15 residues. The CDR3 spells CASSPPTGPTGELFF. CDR3 DNA: TGTGCCAGCTCACCACCGACAGGGCCCACCGGGGAGCTGTTTTTT.

With regard to this clone: The junction and the germline gene differ at one end; a read error may be behind it. V usage is TRBV13 and J usage is TRBJ1-2; unclear D gene. From germline, CDR1 is PRHDT and CDR2 FYEKMQ (reference sequence). The length of the CDR3 is 18 residues. CDR3: CASSLGGLELTDSYGYTF. The CDR3 region has the DNA TGTGCCAGCAGCCTAGGAGGCCTAGAATTGACCGACTCCTATGGCTACACCTTC.

This rearrangement joins TRBV10-1 to TRBJ1-1; D remains unclear. The CDR3 runs 14 residues. CDR1 is WNHNN and CDR2 is SYGVQD in the germline V gene (reference sequence). V was trimmed by 6 bases and J by 3 bases, leaving 14 bases between them. The CDR3, as DNA: TGCGCCAGCAGACCAGGCGGCTCCCACACTGAAGCTTTCTTT. This codes for CASRPGGSHTEAFF.

The chain has TRBV18 and TRBJ1-5; perhaps TRBD1 as D (5 bases). CDR1 KGHSH and CDR2 LQKENI come from the germline V gene. The V and J ends lost 4 bases and 3 bases respectively, with 7 bases between them. The CDR3 sequence is 13 residues long. The CDR3 reads CASSQGFNQPQHF. CDR3 nucleotides: TGTGCCAGCTCACAGGGGTTCAATCAGCCCCAGCATTTT.

J is TRBJ2-2 and V is TRBV6-5; the D gene is possibly TRBD1 (6 bases). V was clipped by 5 bases and J by 4 bases, with 14 bases between them. The germline V gene encodes CDR1 MNHEY and CDR2 SVGAGI. This CDR3 is 15 amino acids long. The CDR3 coding sequence is TGTGCCAGCAGTCAACAGGGAGAGAGCACCGGGGAGCTGTTTTTT. Residues: CASSQQGESTGELFF.

CDR3 protein: CATSGSGGFYGYTF. The CDR3 coding sequence is TGTGCCACCAGTGGTTCAGGGGGCTTCTATGGCTACACCTTC. The chain couples TRBV24-1 to TRBJ1-2; TRBD1 agrees at 8 bases. V gave up 5 bases and J gave up 4 bases; unmatched junction bases: 5. CDR1 is KGHDR, CDR2 SFDVKD, per germline. This CDR3 region has 14 residues.

The table lists this clone with many counts. The J gene is TRBJ1-4, the V gene TRBV6-4; D is possibly TRBD1 (5 bases). V shed 2 bases and J shed 6 bases, with 19 bases lying between them. Germline assignment: CDR1 MRHNA and CDR2 SNTAGT. This CDR3 region has 17 residues. CDR3 coding DNA: TGTGCCAGCAGTGACAGGACAAGGTGGGTCCGGTATGAAAAACTGTTTTTT. Amino acids: CASSDRTRWVRYEKLFF.

The chain's CDR3 is CASTMGFAQPQHF. The CDR3 coding sequence is TGTGCCAGCACTATGGGGTTTGCTCAGCCCCAGCATTTT. The chain uses TRBV6-5 and TRBJ1-5; D gene ambiguous. V was clipped by 7 bases and J by 6 bases, with 13 bases between them. CDR1 MNHEY and CDR2 SVGAGI come from the germline V gene. The CDR3 covers 13 residues.

The gene calls are TRBV7-2 and TRBJ2-1; 14 nucleotides agree with TRBD2. CDR3 length: 16 amino acids. The trim removed 1 base at V and 6 bases at J, leaving 2 bases unmatched. Germline lookup yields CDR1 SGHTA and CDR2 FQGNSA. CDR3 loop: CASSLGGTSGSNEQFF. DNA for the CDR3: TGTGCCAGCAGCTTAGGGGGGACTAGCGGGAGCAATGAGCAGTTCTTC.

V is TRBV7-2 and J is TRBJ1-2; unclear D gene. Trimming removed 5 bases at V and 0 bases at J, with 7 bases between. Germline V lookup: CDR1 SGHTA, CDR2 FQGNSA. The CDR3 runs to 13 residues. The CDR3 protein is CASSEIPNYGYTF. DNA of the CDR3: TGTGCCAGCAGCGAGATCCCTAACTATGGCTACACCTTC.

The genes are TRBV6-5 and TRBJ2-2; no clear D gene. CDR3 size: 16 residues. Germline loops: CDR1 MNHEY, CDR2 SVGAGI. V shed 0 bases and J shed 2 bases, with 10 bases lying between them. The CDR3 sequence: CASSYSSLDNTGELFF. Here the CDR3 DNA reads TGTGCCAGCAGTTACTCGAGTCTAGATAACACCGGGGAGCTGTTTTTT.

This sequence joins TRBV15 and TRBJ1-1, with 8 bases matching TRBD1. Germline V CDR1 and CDR2: LNHNV, YYDKDF (reference sequence). J was trimmed by 4 bases and V by 5 bases; bases with no gene match: 15. This CDR3 comprises 17 residues. CDR3: CATSLGGRGRMRTEAFF. DNA of the CDR3: TGTGCCACCAGCCTCGGTGGCAGGGGGCGCATGCGCACTGAAGCTTTCTTT.

The gene calls are TRBV5-1 and TRBJ1-1; D ambiguous. The CDR3 spans 14 residues. The germline V and J ends were trimmed by 5 bases and 5 bases, with 16 bases remaining between them. The germline gives CDR1 SGHRS, CDR2 YFSETQ. DNA for the CDR3: TGCGCCAGCAGTAGGAAGGCCCCGGGGACTGAAGCTTTCTTT. Residues: CASSRKAPGTEAFF. Supplemented by reference TRBV5-1 and TRBJ1-1, the full variable domain reads KAGVTQTPRYLIKTRGQQVTLSCSPISGHRSVSWYQQTPGQGLQFLFEYFSETQRNKGNFPGRFSGRQFSNSRSEMNVSTLELGDSALYLCASSRKAPGTEAFFGQGTRLTVV.

The chain carries TRBV5-1 and TRBJ1-3; maybe TRBD1 (5 bases). The ends were cut back, 4 bases at V and 2 bases at J, with 7 bases in the middle. In germline, CDR1 is SGHRS, CDR2 YFSETQ. CDR3 length: 13 amino acids. In nucleotides, the CDR3 is TGCGCCAGCAGCCCGGGGGCTGGAAACACCATATATTTT. Translating it yields CASSPGAGNTIYF.

This clone was seen a single time. This chain uses TRBV3-1 (or the pseudogene TRBV3-2) with TRBJ1-2; a possible D gene is TRBD1 (5 bases). This CDR3 spans 14 amino acids. In germline, CDR1 is LGHDT, CDR2 YNNKEL (reference sequence). V lost 1 base and J 6 bases, leaving 12 bases between the germline ends. The CDR3 loop reads CASSQAAGAHGYTF. The CDR3, as DNA: TGTGCCAGCAGCCAAGCGGCTGGGGCGCATGGCTACACCTTC.

The chain combines TRBV28 with TRBJ2-2, with 11 bases fitting TRBD2. The CDR3 covers 16 residues. Unmatched junction bases numbered 5, after V lost 5 bases and J lost 3 bases. In germline, CDR1 is MDHEN, CDR2 SYDVKM. The CDR3 loop is CASSLSGRAYTGELFF. CDR3 coding DNA: TGTGCCAGCAGTCTTAGCGGGAGGGCCTACACCGGGGAGCTGTTTTTT.

The chain couples TRBV12-5 to TRBJ2-7; possible D gene TRBD2, 6 bases. The CDR3 has 14 residues. Between the trimmed V and J ends, which lost 5 bases and 2 bases, there was a span of 13 bases. Germline V lookup: CDR1 LGHNT, CDR2 FRNRAP. The CDR3 sequence: CASGLGTVAYEQYF. The CDR3, as DNA: TGTGCTAGTGGTCTAGGGACTGTTGCCTACGAGCAGTACTTC.

The genes are TRBV6-2 or TRBV6-3 and TRBJ2-7, with 14 nucleotides matching TRBD2. V shed 0 bases, J shed 2 bases, and the junction held 6 bases outside the gene matches. CDR1 is MNHEY, CDR2 SVGEGT, per germline. The CDR3 is 18 amino acids. The chain's CDR3 is CASSYSPRGLAGAYEQYF. CDR3 bases: TGTGCCAGCAGTTACTCCCCCCGGGGACTAGCGGGGGCCTACGAGCAGTACTTC.

J is TRBJ1-1 and V is TRBV3-1 (or the pseudogene TRBV3-2); D is undetermined. V lost 5 bases, J lost 2 bases, and 15 bases lay in between. This CDR3 region has 15 residues. Germline loops: CDR1 LGHDT, CDR2 YNNKEL (reference sequence). CDR3 sequence reads: CASSYALWGNTEAFF. The DNA for the CDR3 is TGTGCCAGCAGCTATGCCCTGTGGGGTAACACTGAAGCTTTCTTT.